Here is one T cell receptor (beta chain) with its context. The authors reverse transcribed roughly 0.45 to 1 ug RNA with random hexamers. TCRdb re-analysed the immunoSEQ multiplex PCR reads in MiXCR, keeping a single row per CDR3 protein. In the table there are approximately 180,000 distinct CDR3 sequences, almost 96% of which are singletons. Trimming took 10 bases from V and 4 from J, leaving 19 bases between them. There are 14 residues in the CDR3. The data are from a study of CD8 T cells in Susac syndrome. Sequencing was done on a sample of CD4+ T cells from PBMCs. The V gene is TRBV12-3 or TRBV12-4, the J gene TRBJ1-2, with D hard to call. The source is a human donor with multiple sclerosis. CDR3 sequence: CAIAMGITGYGYTF. CDR3 coding DNA: TGTGCCATCGCAATGGGCATCACGGGCTATGGCTACACCTTC.